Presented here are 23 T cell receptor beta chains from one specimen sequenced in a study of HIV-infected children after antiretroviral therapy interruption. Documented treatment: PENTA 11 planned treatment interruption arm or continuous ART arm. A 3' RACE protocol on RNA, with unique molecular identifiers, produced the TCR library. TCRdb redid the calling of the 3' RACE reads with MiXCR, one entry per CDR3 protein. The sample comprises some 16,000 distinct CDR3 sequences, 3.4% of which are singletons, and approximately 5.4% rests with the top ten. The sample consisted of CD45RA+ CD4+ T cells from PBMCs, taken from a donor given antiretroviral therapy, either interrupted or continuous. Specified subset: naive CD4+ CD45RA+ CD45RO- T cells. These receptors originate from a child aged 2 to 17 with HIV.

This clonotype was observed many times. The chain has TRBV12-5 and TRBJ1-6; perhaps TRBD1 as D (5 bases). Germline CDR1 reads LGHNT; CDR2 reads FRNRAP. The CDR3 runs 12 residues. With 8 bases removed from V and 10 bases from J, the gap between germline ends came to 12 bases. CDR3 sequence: CASRREESPLHF. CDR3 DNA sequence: TGTGCTAGTCGCAGGGAGGAGTCACCCCTCCACTTT.

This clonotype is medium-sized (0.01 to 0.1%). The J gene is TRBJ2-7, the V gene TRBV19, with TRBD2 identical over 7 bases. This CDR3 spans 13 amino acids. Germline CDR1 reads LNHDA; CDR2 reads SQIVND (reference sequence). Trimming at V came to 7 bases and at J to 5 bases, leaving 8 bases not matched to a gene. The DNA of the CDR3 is TGTGCCAGTAATAAGCGGGGAGACGACGAGCAGTACTTC. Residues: CASNKRGDDEQYF.

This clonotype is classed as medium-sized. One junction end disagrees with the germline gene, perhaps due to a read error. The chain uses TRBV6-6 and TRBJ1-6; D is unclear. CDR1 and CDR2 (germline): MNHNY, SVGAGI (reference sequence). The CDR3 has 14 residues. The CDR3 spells CASGDPGYNSPLYF. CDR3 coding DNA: TGTGCCAGCGGTGATCCAGGCTATAATTCGCCCCTCTACTTT.

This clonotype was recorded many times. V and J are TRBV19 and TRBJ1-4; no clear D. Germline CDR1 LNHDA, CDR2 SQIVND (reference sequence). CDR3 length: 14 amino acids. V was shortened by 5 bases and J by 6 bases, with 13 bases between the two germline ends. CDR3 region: CASSSRSLDEKLFF. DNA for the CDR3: TGTGCCAGTAGTTCCAGGTCTTTGGATGAAAAACTGTTTTTT.

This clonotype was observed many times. For the CDR3, the DNA is TGTGCCAGCGCCCTGCACGAGCAGTACTTC. The encoded protein is CASALHEQYF. The rearrangement links TRBV28 to TRBJ2-7, with D unresolved. The V end was cut by 8 bases, the J end by 5 bases, with 7 bases between. Germline V gives CDR1 MDHEN, CDR2 SYDVKM. The CDR3 covers 10 residues.

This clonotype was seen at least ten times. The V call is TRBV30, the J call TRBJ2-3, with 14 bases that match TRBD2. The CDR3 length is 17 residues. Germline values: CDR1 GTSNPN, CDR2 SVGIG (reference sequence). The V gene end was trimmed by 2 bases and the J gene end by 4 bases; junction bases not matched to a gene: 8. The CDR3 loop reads CAWSQGLAGGLPDTQYF. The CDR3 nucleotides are TGTGCCTGGAGTCAAGGACTAGCGGGGGGCCTGCCAGATACGCAGTATTTT.

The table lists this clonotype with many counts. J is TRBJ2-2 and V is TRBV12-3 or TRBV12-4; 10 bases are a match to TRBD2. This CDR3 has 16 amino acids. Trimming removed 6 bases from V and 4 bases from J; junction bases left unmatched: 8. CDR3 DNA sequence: TGTGCCAGCAGCAACGGACTAGCGGAGGGCACCGGGGAGCTGTTTTTT. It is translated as CASSNGLAEGTGELFF.

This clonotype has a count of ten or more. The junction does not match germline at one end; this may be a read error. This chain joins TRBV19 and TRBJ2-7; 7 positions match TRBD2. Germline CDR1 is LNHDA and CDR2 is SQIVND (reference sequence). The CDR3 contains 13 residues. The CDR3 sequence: CASSIRGDYEQYF. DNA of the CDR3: TGTGCCAGCAGTATACGGGGGGATTATGAACAGTACTTC. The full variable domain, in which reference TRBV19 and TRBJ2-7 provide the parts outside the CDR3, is DGGITQSPKYLFRKEGQNVTLSCEQNLNHDAMYWYRQDPGQGLRLIYYSQIVNDFQKGDIAEGYSVSREKKESFPLTVTSAQKNPTAFYLCASSIRGDYEQYFGPGTRLTVT.

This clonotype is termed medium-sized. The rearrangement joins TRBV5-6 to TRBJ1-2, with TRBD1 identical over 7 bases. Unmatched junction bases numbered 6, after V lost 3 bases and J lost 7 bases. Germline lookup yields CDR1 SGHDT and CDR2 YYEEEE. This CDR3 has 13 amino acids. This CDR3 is CASSSGTVSGYTF. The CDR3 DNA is TGTGCCAGCAGCTCCGGGACAGTAAGTGGCTACACCTTC. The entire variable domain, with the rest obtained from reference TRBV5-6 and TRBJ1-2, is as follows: DAGVTQSPTHLIKTRGQQVTLRCSPKSGHDTVSWYQQALGQGPQFIFQYYEEEERQRGNFPDRFSGHQFPNYSSELNVNALLLGDSALYLCASSSGTVSGYTFGSGTRLTVV.

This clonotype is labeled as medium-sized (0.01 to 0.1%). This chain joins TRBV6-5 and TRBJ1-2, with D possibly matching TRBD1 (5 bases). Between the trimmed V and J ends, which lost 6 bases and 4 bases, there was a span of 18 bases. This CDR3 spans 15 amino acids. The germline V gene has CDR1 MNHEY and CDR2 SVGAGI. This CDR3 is CASSRGGAQAYGYTF. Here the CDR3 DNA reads TGTGCCAGCAGCCGGGGCGGCGCACAAGCCTATGGCTACACCTTC.

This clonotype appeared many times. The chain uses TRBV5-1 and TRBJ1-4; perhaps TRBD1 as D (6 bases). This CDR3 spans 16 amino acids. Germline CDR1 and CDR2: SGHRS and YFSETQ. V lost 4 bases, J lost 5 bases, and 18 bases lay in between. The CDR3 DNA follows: TGCGCCAGCAGCCCCGGGACATATAGTCGGAATGAAAAACTGTTTTTT. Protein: CASSPGTYSRNEKLFF.

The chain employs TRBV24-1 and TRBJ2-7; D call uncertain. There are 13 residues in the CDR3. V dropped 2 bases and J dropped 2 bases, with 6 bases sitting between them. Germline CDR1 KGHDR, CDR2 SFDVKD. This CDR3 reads CATSDSDAYEQYF. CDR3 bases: TGTGCCACCAGTGATTCTGACGCCTACGAGCAGTACTTC.

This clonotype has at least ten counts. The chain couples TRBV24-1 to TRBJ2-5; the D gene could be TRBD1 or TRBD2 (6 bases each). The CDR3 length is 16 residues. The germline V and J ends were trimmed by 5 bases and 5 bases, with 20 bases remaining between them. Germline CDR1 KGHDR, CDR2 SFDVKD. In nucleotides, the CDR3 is TGTGCCACCAGTGTAGACCCCCGCAGGGGAGGTGAGACCCAGTACTTC. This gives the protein CATSVDPRRGGETQYF.

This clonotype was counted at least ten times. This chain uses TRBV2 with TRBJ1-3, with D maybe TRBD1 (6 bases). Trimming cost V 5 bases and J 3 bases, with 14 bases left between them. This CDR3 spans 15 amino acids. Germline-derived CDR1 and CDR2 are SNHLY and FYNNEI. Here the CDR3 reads CASSRTEGYGNTIYF. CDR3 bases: TGTGCCAGCAGTCGGACAGAGGGGTATGGAAACACCATATATTTT.

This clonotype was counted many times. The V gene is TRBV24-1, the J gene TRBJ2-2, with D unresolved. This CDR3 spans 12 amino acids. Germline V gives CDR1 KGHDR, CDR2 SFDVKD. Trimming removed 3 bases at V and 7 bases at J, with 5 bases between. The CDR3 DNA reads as TGTGCCACCAGTGATCCACACGGGGAGCTGTTTTTT. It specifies CATSDPHGELFF.

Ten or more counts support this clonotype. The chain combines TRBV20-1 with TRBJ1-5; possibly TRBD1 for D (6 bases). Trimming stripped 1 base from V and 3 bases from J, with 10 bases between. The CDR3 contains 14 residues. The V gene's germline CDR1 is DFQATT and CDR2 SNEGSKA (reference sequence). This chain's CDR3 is CSARGTGTNQPQHF. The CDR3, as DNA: TGCAGTGCTAGAGGTACAGGGACCAATCAGCCCCAGCATTTT.

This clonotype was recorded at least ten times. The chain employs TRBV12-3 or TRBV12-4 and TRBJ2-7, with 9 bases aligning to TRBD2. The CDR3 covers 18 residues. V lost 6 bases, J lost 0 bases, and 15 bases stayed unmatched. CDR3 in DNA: TGTGCCAGCAGCACCCCCCAATGGGGTAGCGGGGGCTCCTACGAGCAGTACTTC. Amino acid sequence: CASSTPQWGSGGSYEQYF.

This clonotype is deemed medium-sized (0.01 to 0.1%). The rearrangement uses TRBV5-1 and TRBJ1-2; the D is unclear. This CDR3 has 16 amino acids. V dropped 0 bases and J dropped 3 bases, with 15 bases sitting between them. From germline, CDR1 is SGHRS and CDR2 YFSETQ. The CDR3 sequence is CASSLAIPPIDYGYTF. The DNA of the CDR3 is TGCGCCAGCAGCTTGGCCATTCCCCCAATAGACTATGGCTACACCTTC.

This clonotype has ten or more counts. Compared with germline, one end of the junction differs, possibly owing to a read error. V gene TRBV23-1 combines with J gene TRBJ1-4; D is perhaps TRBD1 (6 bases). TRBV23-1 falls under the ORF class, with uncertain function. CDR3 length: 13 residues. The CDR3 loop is CASSLGHNERLFF. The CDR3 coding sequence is TGTGCCAGCAGTCTGGGACACAACGAAAGATTATTTTTC.

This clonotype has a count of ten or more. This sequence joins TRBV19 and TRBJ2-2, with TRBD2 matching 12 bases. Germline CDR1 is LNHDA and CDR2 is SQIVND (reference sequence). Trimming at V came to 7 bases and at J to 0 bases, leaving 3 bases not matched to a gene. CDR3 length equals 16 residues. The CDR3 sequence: CASKGLAGPNTGELFF. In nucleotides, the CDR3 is TGTGCCAGTAAGGGACTAGCGGGTCCGAACACCGGGGAGCTGTTTTTT.

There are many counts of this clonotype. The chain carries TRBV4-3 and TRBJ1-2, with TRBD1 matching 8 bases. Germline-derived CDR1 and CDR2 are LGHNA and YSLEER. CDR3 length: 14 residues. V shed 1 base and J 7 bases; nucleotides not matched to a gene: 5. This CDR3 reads CASSQGTGRRGYTF. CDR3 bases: TGCGCCAGCAGCCAAGGGACAGGGCGGCGTGGCTACACCTTC.

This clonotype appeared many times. CDR3 DNA: TGCAGCGTGGCCTTGAGGACAGGCCCCAATCAGCCCCAGCATTTT. Amino acid sequence: CSVALRTGPNQPQHF. V gene TRBV29-1 combines with J gene TRBJ1-5; TRBD1 aligns across 7 bases. The length of the CDR3 is 15 residues. After removal of 6 bases from V and 3 bases from J, the junction contained 11 bases not matched to a gene. Germline-derived CDR1 and CDR2 are SQVTM and ANQGSEA.

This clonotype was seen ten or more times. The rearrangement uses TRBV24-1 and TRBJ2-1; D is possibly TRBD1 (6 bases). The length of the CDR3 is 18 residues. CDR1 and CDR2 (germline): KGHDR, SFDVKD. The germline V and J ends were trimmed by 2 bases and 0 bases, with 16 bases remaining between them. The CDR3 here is CATSDSGVPSASYNEQFF. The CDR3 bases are TGTGCCACCAGTGATTCAGGGGTCCCCTCGGCCTCCTACAATGAGCAGTTCTTC.